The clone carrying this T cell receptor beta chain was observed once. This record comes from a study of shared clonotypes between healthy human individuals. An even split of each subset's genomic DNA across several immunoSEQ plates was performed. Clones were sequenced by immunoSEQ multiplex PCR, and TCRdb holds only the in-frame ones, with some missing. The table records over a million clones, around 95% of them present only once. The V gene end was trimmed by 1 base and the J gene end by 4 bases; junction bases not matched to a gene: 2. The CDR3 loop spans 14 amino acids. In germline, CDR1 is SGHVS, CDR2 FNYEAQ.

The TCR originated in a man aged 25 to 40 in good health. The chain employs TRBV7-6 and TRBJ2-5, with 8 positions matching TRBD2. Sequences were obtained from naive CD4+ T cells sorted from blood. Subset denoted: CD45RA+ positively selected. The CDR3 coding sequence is TGTGCCAGCAGCTTAGGGGCGGGAGGAGAGACCCAGTACTTC. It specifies CASSLGAGGETQYF. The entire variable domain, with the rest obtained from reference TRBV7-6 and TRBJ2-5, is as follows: GAGVSQSPRYKVTKRGQDVALRCDPISGHVSLYWYRQALGQGPEFLTYFNYEAQQDKSGLPNDRFSAERPEGSISTLTIQRTEQRDSAMYRCASSLGAGGETQYFGPGTRLLVL.